A single sample is the source of the 5 T cell receptor beta chains below, sequenced in a study of cytomegalovirus exposure and HLA in healthy donors listed by TCRdb under 2017. Library method: the immunoSEQ multiplex PCR assay. For the multiplex PCR, a mixture combining 60 forward primers for TCR Vbeta segments and 13 reverse primers for TCR Jbeta segments was used. TCRdb holds this immuneACCESS table with in-frame rearrangements only. Some clones are missing; in checked studies, unresolved V genes explain under half, and the rest has no known cause. A total of 65,000 to 95,000 clones appear in this sample, over 70% of them only once. Around 5.1% of the sample belongs to the ten largest clones. The specimen sequenced was PBMCs. The receptor set was obtained from a male donor in good health and CMV-seropositive.

This clone turned up a few times. This chain uses TRBV5-4 with TRBJ2-5; TRBD1 is a possible D gene (6 bases). Germline V lookup: CDR1 SGHNT, CDR2 YYREEE (reference sequence). Trimming shortened V by 7 bases and J by 3 bases, and 16 bases separated the two germline ends. This CDR3 is built from 14 residues. CDR3 nucleotides: TGTGCCAGCGCTACCAGGGGTTCTGAAGAGACCCAGTACTTC. Its protein product is CASATRGSEETQYF.

The chain is built from TRBV27 and TRBJ1-6, with 7 bases aligning to TRBD1. CDR1 and CDR2 from the germline V gene are MNHEY and SMNVEV (reference sequence). The CDR3 has 14 residues. V lost 7 bases and J lost 10; bases outside the gene matches: 10. The CDR3: CASNRGGGRSPLHF. CDR3 in DNA: TGTGCCAGCAACCGCGGAGGGGGCAGATCACCCCTCCACTTT.

The chain links TRBV18 to TRBJ2-5; D is unclear. Germline V gene lookup returns CDR1 KGHSH and CDR2 LQKENI. V shed 3 bases and J shed 5 bases, with 10 bases lying between them. This CDR3 comprises 13 residues. The CDR3 bases are TGTGCCAGCTCACCCCCCGGGTTGGAGACCCAGTACTTC. It codes for CASSPPGLETQYF.

This clone has just one count. At one end, the junction sequence differs from germline, possibly due to a read error. This chain joins TRBV14 and TRBJ2-1; the D gene is possibly TRBD2 (6 bases). The germline gives CDR1 SGHDN, CDR2 FVKESK. This CDR3 is built from 13 residues. The DNA for the CDR3 is TGTGCCAGCAGCCACGCCGGGGCAGGAAGGAGGGTCTTC. As protein: CASSHAGAGRRVF.

CDR3 loop: CASSPPGLLQETQYF. The CDR3 bases are TGTGCCAGCTCACCCCCGGGACTCCTACAAGAGACCCAGTACTTC. The chain employs TRBV18 and TRBJ2-5; maybe TRBD2 (6 bases). Trimming removed 3 bases at V and 2 bases at J, with 13 bases between. Looked up from germline, CDR1 is KGHSH and CDR2 is LQKENI. The CDR3 loop spans 15 amino acids.